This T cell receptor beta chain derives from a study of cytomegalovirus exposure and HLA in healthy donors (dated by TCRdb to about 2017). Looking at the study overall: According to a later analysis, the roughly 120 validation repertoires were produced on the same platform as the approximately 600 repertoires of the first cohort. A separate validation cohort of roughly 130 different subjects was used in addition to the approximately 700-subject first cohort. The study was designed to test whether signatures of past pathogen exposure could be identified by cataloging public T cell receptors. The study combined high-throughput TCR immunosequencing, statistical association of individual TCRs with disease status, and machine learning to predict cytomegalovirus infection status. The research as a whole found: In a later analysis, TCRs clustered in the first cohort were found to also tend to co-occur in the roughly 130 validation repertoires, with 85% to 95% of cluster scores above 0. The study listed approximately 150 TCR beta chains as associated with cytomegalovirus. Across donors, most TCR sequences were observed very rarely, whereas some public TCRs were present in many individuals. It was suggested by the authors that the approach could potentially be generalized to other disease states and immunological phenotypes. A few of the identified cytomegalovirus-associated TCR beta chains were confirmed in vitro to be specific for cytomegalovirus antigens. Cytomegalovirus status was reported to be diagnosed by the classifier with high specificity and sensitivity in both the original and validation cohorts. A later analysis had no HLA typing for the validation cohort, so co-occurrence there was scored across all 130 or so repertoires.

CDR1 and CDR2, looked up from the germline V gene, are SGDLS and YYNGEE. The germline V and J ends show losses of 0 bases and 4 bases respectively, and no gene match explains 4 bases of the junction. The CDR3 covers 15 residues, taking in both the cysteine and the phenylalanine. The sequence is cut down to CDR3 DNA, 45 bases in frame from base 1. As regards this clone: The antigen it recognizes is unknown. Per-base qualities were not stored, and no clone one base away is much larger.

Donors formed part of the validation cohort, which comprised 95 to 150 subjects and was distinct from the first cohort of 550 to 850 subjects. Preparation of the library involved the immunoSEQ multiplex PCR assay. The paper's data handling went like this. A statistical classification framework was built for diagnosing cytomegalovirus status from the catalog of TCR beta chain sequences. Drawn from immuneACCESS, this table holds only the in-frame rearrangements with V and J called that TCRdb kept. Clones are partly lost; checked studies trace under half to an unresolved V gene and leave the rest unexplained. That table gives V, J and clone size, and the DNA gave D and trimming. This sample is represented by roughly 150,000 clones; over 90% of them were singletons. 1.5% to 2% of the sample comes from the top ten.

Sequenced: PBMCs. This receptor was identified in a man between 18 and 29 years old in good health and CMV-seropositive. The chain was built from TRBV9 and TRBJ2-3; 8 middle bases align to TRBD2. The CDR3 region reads CASSVDREGSDTQYF. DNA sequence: TGTGCCAGCAGCGTAGATCGGGAGGGATCAGATACGCAGTATTTT.